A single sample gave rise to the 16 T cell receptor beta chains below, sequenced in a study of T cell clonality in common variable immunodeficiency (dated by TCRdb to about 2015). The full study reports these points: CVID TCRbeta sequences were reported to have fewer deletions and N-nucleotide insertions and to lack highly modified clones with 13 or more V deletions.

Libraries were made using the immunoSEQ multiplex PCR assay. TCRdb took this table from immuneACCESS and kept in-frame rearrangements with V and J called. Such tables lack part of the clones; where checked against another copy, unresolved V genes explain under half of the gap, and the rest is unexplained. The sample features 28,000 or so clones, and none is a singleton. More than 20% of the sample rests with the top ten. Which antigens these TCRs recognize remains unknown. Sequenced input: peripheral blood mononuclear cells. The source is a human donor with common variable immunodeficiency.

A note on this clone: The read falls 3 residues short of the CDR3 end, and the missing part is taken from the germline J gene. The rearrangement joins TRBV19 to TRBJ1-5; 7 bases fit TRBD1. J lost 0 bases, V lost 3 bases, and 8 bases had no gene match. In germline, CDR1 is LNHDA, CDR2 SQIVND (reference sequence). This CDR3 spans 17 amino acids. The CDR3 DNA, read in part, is TGTGCCAGTAGTATTAGTGGCAGGGGGTATAGCAATCAGCCC. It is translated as CASSISGRGYSNQP. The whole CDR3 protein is CASSISGRGYSNQPQHF.

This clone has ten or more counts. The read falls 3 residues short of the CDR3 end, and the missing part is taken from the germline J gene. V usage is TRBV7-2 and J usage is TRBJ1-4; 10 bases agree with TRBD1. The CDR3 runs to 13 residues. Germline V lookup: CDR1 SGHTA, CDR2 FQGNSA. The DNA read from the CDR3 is TGTGCCAGCAGCTTAAGACAGGGGGCGCAA. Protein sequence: CASSLRQGAQ. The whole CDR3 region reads CASSLRQGAQLFF.

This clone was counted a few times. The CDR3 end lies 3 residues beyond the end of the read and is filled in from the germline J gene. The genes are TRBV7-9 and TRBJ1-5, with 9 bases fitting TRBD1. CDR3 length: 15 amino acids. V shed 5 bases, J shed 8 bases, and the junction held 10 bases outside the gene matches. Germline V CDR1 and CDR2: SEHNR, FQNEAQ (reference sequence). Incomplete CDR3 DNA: TGTGCCAGCAGCCCAGGGGACAGGGTATATGAGCCC. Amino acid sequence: CASSPGDRVYEP. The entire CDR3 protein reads CASSPGDRVYEPQHF.

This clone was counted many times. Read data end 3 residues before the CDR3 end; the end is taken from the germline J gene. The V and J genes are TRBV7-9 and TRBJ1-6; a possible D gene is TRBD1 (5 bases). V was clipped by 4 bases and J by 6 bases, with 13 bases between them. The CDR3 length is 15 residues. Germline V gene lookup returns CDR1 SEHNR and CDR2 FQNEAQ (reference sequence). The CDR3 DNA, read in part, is TGTGCCAGCAGCTCAGGGACTATCCTTAATTCACCC. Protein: CASSSGTILNSP. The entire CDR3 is CASSSGTILNSPLHF. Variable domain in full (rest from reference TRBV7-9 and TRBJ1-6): DTGVSQNPRHKITKRGQNVTFRCDPISEHNRLYWYRQTLGQGPEFLTYFQNEAQLEKSRLLSDRFSAERPKGSFSTLEIQRTEQGDSAMYLCASSSGTILNSPLHFGNGTRLTVT.

The CDR3 loop is CASSLSLATGDTQYF. Partial CDR3 DNA: TGCGCCAGCAGCTTAAGTCTAGCGACCGGAGATACG. The gene calls are TRBV5-1 and TRBJ2-3, with D maybe TRBD2 (6 bases). Read coverage stops 3 residues before the CDR3 terminus; the germline J gene supplies the remainder. The CDR3 runs 15 residues. V was shortened by 2 bases and J by 5 bases, with 15 bases between the two germline ends. Per germline, CDR1 SGHRS and CDR2 YFSETQ.

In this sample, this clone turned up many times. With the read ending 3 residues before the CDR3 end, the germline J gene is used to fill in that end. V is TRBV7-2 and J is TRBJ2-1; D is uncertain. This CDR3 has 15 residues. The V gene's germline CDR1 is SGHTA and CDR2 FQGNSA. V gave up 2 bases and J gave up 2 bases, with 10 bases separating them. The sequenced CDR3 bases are TGTGCCAGCAGCTTATCGTTCCAGACCTACAATGAG. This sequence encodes CASSLSFQTYNE. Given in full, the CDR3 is CASSLSFQTYNEQFF.

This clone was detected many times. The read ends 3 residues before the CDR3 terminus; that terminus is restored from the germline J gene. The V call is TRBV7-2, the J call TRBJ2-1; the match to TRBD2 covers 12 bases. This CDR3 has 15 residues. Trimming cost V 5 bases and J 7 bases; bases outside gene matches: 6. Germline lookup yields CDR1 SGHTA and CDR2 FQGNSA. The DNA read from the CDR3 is TGTGCCAGCAGCGGAACTAGCGGGAGGCGGAATGAG. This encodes CASSGTSGRRNE. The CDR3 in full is CASSGTSGRRNEQFF.

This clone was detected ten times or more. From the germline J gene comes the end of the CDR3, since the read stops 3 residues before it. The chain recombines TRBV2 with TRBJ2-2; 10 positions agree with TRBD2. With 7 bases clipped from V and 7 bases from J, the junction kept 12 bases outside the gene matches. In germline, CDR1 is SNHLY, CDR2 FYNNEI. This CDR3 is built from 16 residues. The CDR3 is CASNRLSGRVIGELFF. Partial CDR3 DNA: TGTGCCAGCAACAGATTAAGCGGGAGGGTAATCGGGGAG.

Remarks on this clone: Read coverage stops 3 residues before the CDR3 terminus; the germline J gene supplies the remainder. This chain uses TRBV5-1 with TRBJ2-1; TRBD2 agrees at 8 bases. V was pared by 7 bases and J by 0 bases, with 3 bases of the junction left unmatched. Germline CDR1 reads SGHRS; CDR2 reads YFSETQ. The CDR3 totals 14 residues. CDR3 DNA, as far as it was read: TGCGCCAGCGCTACTAGCGGCTCCTACAATGAG. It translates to CASATSGSYNE. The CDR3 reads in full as CASATSGSYNEQFF. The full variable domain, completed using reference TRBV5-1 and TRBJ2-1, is KAGVTQTPRYLIKTRGQQVTLSCSPISGHRSVSWYQQTPGQGLQFLFEYFSETQRNKGNFPGRFSGRQFSNSRSEMNVSTLELGDSALYLCASATSGSYNEQFFGPGTRLTVL.

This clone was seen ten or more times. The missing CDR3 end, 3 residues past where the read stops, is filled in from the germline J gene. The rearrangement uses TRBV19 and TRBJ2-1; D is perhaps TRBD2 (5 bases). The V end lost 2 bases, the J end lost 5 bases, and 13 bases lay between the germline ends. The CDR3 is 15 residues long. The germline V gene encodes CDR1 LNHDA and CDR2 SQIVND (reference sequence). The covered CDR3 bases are TGTGCCAGTAGTATATCCGGCGGGCCCCACAATGAG. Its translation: CASSISGGPHNE. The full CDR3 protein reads CASSISGGPHNEQFF. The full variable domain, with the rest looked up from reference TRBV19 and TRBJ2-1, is DGGITQSPKYLFRKEGQNVTLSCEQNLNHDAMYWYRQDPGQGLRLIYYSQIVNDFQKGDIAEGYSVSREKKESFPLTVTSAQKNPTAFYLCASSISGGPHNEQFFGPGTRLTVL.

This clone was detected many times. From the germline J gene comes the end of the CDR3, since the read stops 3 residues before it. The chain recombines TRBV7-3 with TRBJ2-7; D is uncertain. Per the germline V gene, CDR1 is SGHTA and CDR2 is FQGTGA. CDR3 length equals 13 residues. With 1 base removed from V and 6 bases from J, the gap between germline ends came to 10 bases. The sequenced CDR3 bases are TGTGCCAGCAGCTTAAGTGGGCCTCCCGAG. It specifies CASSLSGPPE. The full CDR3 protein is CASSLSGPPEQYF.

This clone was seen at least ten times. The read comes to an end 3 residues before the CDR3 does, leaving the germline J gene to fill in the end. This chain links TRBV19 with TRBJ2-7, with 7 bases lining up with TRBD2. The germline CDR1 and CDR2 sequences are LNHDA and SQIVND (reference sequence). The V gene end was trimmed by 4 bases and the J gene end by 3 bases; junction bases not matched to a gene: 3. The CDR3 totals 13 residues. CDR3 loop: CASSTSSGYEQYF. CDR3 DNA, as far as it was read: TGTGCCAGTAGTACTTCTAGCGGCTACGAG.

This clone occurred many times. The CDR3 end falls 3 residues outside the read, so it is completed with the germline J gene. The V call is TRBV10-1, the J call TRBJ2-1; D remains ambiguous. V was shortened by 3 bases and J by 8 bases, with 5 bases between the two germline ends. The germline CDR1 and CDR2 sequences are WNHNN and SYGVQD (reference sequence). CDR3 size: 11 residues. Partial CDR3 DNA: TGCGCCAGCAGTGATGCAGATGAG. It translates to CASSDADE. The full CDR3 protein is CASSDADEQFF.

CDR3 bases read: TGCAGTGCTGCGGCGGCAGGGGGCGGGTACGAG. Encoded protein: CSAAAAGGGYE. The entire CDR3 reads CSAAAAGGGYEQYF. The chain employs TRBV20-1 and TRBJ2-7, with TRBD1 matching over 8 bases. The sequenced fragment ends 3 residues before the CDR3 boundary, so the rest is inferred from the germline J gene. The CDR3 runs 14 residues. Germline V gene lookup returns CDR1 DFQATT and CDR2 SNEGSKA (reference sequence). V dropped 5 bases and J dropped 4; count of bases not matched to a gene: 10.

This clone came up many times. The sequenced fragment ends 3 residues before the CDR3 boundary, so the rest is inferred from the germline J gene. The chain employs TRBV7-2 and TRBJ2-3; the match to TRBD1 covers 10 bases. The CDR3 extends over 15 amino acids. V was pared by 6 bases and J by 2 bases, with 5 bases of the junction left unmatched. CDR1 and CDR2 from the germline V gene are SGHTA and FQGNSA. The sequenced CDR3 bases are TGTGCCAGCAGACGGACAGGGGGAAACACAGATACG. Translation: CASRRTGGNTDT. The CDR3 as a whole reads CASRRTGGNTDTQYF.

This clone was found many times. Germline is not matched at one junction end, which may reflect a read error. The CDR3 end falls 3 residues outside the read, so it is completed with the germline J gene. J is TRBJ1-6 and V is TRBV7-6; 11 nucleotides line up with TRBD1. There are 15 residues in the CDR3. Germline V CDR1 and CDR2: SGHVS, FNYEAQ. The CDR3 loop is CASSLGTGGRSPLHF. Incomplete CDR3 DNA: TGTGCCAGCAGTTTAGGGACAGGGGGAAGGTCACCC.